This T cell receptor (beta chain) was found in a study of Ad26.COV2.S vaccination and SARS-CoV-2 variants. Per germline, CDR1 MGHDK and CDR2 SYGVNS. This CDR3 has 14 residues. Trimming stripped 5 bases from V and 1 base from J, with 12 bases between. The assay was immunoSEQ multiplex PCR, and TCRdb's table has in-frame clones only and misses some. The sample lists more than 300,000 clones, 70% to 90% seen once, with about 10% in the top ten. The treatment is: around 19 received Ad26.COV2.S at low or high dose, single or two shots; 5 received placebo; per-sample allocation not given. Day 63 after the first injection of vaccine or placebo was the sampling time.

The genes are TRBV25-1 and TRBJ2-7, with D possibly TRBD1 on 6 matching bases. The sample was peripheral blood, taken in a trial of Ad26.COV2.S vaccine versus placebo. This TCR derives from a person aged 18-65 years who received the Ad26.COV2.S COVID-19 vaccine or a placebo. Written as DNA, the CDR3 is TGTGCCAGCAGTTTAGACGGGACATCCTACGAGCAGTACTTC. Protein sequence: CASSLDGTSYEQYF.